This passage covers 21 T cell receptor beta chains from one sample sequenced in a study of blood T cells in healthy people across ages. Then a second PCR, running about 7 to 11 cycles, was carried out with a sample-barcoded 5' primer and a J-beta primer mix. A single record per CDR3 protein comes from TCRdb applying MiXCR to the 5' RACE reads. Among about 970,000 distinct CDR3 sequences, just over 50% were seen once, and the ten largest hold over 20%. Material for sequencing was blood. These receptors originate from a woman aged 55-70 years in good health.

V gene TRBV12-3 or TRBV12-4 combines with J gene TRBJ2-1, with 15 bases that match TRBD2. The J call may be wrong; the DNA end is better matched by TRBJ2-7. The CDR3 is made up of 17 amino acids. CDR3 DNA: TGTGCCAGCAGTTCCTGGGGACTAGCGGGAGGTTCCTACGAGCAGTACTTC. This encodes CASSSWGLAGGSYEQYF.

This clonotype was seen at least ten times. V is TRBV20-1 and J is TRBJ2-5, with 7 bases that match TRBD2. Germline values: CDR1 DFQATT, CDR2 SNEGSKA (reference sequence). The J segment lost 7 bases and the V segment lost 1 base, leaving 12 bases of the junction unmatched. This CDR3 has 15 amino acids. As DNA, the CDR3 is TGCAGTGCTAGAGCCAGCGGGATCTCCAGAGGGACCCAGTACTTC. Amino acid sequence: CSARASGISRGTQYF.

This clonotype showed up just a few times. CDR3 sequence (DNA): TGCGCCAGCAGCCAAAACCCTCGAGCGGAAGAGACCCAGTACTTC. It yields the protein CASSQNPRAEETQYF. The V and J genes are TRBV4-3 and TRBJ2-5, with a possible D match to TRBD2 (5 bases). CDR1 and CDR2 from the germline V gene are LGHNA and YSLEER. Trimming shortened V by 2 bases and J by 3 bases, and 13 bases separated the two germline ends. This CDR3 is built from 15 residues.

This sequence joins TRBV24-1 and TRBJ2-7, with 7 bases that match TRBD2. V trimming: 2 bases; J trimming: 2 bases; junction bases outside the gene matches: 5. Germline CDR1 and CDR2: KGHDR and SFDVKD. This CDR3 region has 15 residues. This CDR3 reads CATSDSGGAPYEQYF. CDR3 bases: TGTGCCACCAGTGATTCGGGAGGAGCCCCCTACGAGCAGTACTTC.

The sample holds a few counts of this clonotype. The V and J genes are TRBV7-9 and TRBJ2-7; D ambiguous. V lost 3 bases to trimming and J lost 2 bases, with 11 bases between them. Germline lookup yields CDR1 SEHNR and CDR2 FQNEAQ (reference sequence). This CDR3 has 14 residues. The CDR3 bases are TGTGCCAGCAGCTTTGAGCTATCCGCCTACGAGCAGTACTTC. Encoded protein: CASSFELSAYEQYF.

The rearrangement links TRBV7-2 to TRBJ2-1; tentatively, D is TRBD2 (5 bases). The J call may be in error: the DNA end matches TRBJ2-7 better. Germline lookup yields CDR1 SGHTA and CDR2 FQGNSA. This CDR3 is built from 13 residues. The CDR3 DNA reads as TGTGCCAGCAGCCAACCGACTAACCATGAGCAGTACTTC. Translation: CASSQPTNHEQYF.

CDR3 coding DNA: TGCAGTGCTAGGGACAGGGTGGTGGAAAAACTGTTTTTT. Translating it yields CSARDRVVEKLFF. The genes are TRBV20-1 and TRBJ1-4; 8 bases fit TRBD1. The trim removed 3 bases at V and 8 bases at J, leaving 5 bases unmatched. This CDR3 spans 13 amino acids. Germline CDR1 reads DFQATT; CDR2 reads SNEGSKA (reference sequence).

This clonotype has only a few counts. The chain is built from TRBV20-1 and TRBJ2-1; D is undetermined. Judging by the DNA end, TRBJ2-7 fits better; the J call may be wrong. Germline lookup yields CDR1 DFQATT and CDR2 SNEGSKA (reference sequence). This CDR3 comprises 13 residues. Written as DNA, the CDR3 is TGCAGTGCTAAAATCCCCTCCTACAATGAGCAGTACTTC. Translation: CSAKIPSYNEQYF.

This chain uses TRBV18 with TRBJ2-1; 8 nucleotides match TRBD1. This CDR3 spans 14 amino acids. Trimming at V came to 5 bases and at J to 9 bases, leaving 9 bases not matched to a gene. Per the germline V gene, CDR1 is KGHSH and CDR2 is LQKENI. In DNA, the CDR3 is TGTGCCAGCTCAGTCGGACAGGGAATCGGTGAGCAGTTCTTC. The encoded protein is CASSVGQGIGEQFF.

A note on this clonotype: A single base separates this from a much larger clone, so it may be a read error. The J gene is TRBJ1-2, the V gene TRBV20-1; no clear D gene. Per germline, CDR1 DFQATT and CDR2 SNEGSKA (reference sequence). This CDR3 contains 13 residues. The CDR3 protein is CSAVSDVGYGCTF. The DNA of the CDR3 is TGCAGTGCTGTCTCAGACGTCGGGTATGGCTGCACCTTC.

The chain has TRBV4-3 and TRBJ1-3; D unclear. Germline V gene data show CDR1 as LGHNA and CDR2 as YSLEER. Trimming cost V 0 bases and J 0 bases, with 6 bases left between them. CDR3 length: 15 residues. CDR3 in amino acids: CASSQDLSSGNTIYF. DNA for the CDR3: TGCGCCAGCAGCCAAGACTTATCCTCTGGAAACACCATATATTTT.

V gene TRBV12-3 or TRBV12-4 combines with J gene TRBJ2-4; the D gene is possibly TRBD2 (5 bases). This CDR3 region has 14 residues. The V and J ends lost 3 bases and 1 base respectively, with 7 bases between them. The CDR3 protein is CASSLRAAKNIQYF. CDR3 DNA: TGTGCCAGCAGTTTGAGGGCGGCCAAAAACATTCAGTACTTC.

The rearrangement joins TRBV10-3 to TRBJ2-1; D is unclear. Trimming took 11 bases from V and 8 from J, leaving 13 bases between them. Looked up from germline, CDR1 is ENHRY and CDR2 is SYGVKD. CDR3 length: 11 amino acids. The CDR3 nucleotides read TGTGCCCCCCGGATAGCCTATGAGCAGTTCTTC. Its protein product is CAPRIAYEQFF.

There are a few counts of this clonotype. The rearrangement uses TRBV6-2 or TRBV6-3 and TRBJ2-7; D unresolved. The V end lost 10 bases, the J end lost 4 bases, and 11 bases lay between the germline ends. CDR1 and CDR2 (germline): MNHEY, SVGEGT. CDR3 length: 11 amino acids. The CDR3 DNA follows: TGTGCCACCACCATCGGGTACGAGCAGTACTTC. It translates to CATTIGYEQYF.

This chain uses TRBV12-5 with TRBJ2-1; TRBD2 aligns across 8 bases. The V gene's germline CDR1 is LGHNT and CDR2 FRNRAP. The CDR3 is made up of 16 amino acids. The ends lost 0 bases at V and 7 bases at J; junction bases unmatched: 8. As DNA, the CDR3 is TGTGCTAGTGGTTTGGTAACGAGCGGGAGCACGAATGAGCAGTTCTTC. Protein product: CASGLVTSGSTNEQFF.

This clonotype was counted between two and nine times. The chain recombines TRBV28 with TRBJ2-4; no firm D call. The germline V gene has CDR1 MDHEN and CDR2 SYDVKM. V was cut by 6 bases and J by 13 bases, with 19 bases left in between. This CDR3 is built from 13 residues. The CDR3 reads CASRPPWVEAQYF. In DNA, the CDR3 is TGTGCCAGCAGGCCCCCCTGGGTAGAGGCCCAGTACTTC.

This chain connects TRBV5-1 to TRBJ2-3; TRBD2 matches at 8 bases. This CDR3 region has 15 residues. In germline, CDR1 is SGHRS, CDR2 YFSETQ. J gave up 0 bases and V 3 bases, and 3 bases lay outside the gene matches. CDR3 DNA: TGCGCCAGCAGCTCAAGACTAGCGAGCACAGATACGCAGTATTTT. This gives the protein CASSSRLASTDTQYF.

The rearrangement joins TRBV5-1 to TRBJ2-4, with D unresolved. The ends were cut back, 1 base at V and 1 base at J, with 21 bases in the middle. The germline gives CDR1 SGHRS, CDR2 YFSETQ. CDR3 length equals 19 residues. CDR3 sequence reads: CASSLSHGSGIRAKNIQYF. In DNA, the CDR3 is TGCGCCAGCAGCTTGTCCCACGGCAGTGGGATCAGGGCCAAAAACATTCAGTACTTC.

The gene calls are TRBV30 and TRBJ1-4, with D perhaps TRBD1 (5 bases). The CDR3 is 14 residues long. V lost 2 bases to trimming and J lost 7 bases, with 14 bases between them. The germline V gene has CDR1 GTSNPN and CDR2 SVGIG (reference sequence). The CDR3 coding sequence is TGTGCCTGGAGTACGCGAGGGGATGGTGAAAAACTGTTTTTT. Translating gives CAWSTRGDGEKLFF.

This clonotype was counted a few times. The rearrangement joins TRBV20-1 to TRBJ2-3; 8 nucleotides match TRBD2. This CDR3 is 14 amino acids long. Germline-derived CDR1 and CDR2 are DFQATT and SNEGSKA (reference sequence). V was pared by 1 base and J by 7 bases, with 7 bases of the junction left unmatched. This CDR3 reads CSARVSGIMYTQYF. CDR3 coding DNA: TGCAGTGCTAGAGTTAGCGGGATCATGTATACGCAGTATTTT.

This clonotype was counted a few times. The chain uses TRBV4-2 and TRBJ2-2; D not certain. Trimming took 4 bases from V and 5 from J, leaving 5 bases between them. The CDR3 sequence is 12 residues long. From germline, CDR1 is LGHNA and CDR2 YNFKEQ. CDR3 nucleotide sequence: TGTGCCAGCAGCCGGGAAACCGGGGAGCTGTTTTTT. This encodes CASSRETGELFF.